A single sample is the source of the 30 T cell receptor beta chains below, sequenced in a study of blood T cell repertoires in COVID-19. Clones were sequenced by immunoSEQ multiplex PCR, and TCRdb holds only the in-frame ones, with some missing. This sample has 95,000 or so clones; roughly 76% occur once, and the top ten carry 4% to 6%. The sequencing input was peripheral blood. Receptor source: an elderly man with COVID-19, enrolled during active disease.

This chain connects TRBV30 to TRBJ1-1; possible D gene TRBD1, 5 bases. The germline gives CDR1 GTSNPN, CDR2 SVGIG (reference sequence). The CDR3 runs to 14 residues. V lost 0 bases, J lost 4 bases, and 12 bases lay in between. Here the CDR3 DNA reads TGTGCCTGGAGTGTCTCACAGGTGCGCACTGAAGCTTTCTTT. Translated, it gives CAWSVSQVRTEAFF.

This clone was observed at least ten times. The J gene is TRBJ2-3, the V gene TRBV11-2; 7 bases line up with TRBD2. J lost 0 bases, V lost 0 bases, and 12 bases had no gene match. Germline V gene sequence: CDR1 SGHAT, CDR2 FQNNGV. This CDR3 has 19 amino acids. CDR3 nucleotides: TGTGCCAGCAGCTTAGACCGCGGGAGTGTCTCTTTTAGCACAGATACGCAGTATTTT. This translates into CASSLDRGSVSFSTDTQYF.

V gene TRBV10-3 combines with J gene TRBJ1-5; TRBD1 matches 8 bases. Germline V gene sequence: CDR1 ENHRY, CDR2 SYGVKD. This CDR3 has 15 residues. Trimming took 6 bases from V and 4 from J; bases not matched to a gene: 8. CDR3 sequence: CAISQHRGGNQPQHF. Here the CDR3 DNA reads TGTGCCATCAGCCAACACAGGGGGGGGAATCAGCCCCAGCATTTT.

The V gene is TRBV2, the J gene TRBJ2-7, with 13 bases matching TRBD2. Germline V gene data show CDR1 as SNHLY and CDR2 as FYNNEI. The CDR3 contains 16 residues. Trimming removed 6 bases from V and 1 base from J; junction bases left unmatched: 6. CDR3 bases: TGTGCCAGCAGCGACTGGACTAGCGGGGGATCCTACGAGCAGTACTTC. This encodes CASSDWTSGGSYEQYF.

This chain links TRBV6-2 or TRBV6-3 with TRBJ2-1, with D maybe TRBD1 (5 bases). V shed 0 bases and J shed 4 bases, with 7 bases lying between them. CDR1 and CDR2 from the germline V gene are MNHEY and SVGEGT. The CDR3 runs to 14 residues. The CDR3 loop reads CASSYSPGYNEQFF. The CDR3 DNA is TGTGCCAGCAGTTACTCCCCAGGGTACAATGAGCAGTTCTTC.

V is TRBV11-3 and J is TRBJ2-3; D gene uncertain. Germline CDR1 is SGHNT and CDR2 is YENEEA. The CDR3 is 13 residues long. Trimming took off 3 bases at V and 6 bases at J, with 10 bases between the two ends. This chain's CDR3 is CASSLGRSDTQYF. CDR3 DNA: TGTGCCAGCAGCTTGGGCAGGTCGGATACGCAGTATTTT. The whole variable domain, remainder taken from reference TRBV11-3 and TRBJ2-3, is EAGVVQSPRYKIIEKKQPVAFWCNPISGHNTLYWYLQNLGQGPELLIRYENEEAVDDSQLPKDRFSAERLKGVDSTLKIQPAELGDSAVYLCASSLGRSDTQYFGPGTRLTVL.

In this sample, this clone turned up once. The chain employs TRBV4-1 and TRBJ2-5; 9 positions agree with TRBD1. This CDR3 has 16 amino acids. The V gene's germline CDR1 is MGHRA and CDR2 YSYEKL. J gave up 0 bases and V 4 bases, and 6 bases lay outside the gene matches. CDR3 sequence (DNA): TGCGCCAGCAGCCGTGACGGGACAGGGCACCAAGAGACCCAGTACTTC. Residues: CASSRDGTGHQETQYF.

The chain employs TRBV6-5 and TRBJ1-5; 7 nucleotides agree with TRBD1. This CDR3 region has 15 residues. V shed 8 bases and J 5 bases; nucleotides not matched to a gene: 12. Germline CDR1 is MNHEY and CDR2 is SVGAGI. The CDR3 bases are TGTGCCAGCCGACCACAGGGGCTCGACTATCAGCCCCAGCATTTT. This gives the protein CASRPQGLDYQPQHF.

This chain links TRBV10-3 with TRBJ2-7; 10 bases map to TRBD2. The CDR3 runs 15 residues. After removal of 3 bases from V and 6 bases from J, the junction contained 8 bases not matched to a gene. Germline V gene data show CDR1 as ENHRY and CDR2 as SYGVKD. CDR3 coding DNA: TGTGCCATCAGTGATAAGGCTAGCGGGAGTGGCGAGCAGTACTTC. It is translated as CAISDKASGSGEQYF.

V is TRBV29-1 and J is TRBJ2-1, with D unresolved. Trimming shortened V by 4 bases and J by 6 bases, and 13 bases separated the two germline ends. Germline assignment: CDR1 SQVTM and CDR2 ANQGSEA. This CDR3 is built from 13 residues. The CDR3 protein is CSVGTYATNEQFF. The CDR3 DNA sequence: TGCAGCGTTGGTACCTATGCAACCAATGAGCAGTTCTTC.

The V gene is TRBV18, the J gene TRBJ1-5; TRBD1 matches 8 bases. Germline V gives CDR1 KGHSH, CDR2 LQKENI. Trimming cost V 2 bases and J 5 bases; bases outside gene matches: 2. CDR3 length: 14 residues. CDR3 DNA: TGTGCCAGCTCACCAACAGGGGGATATCAGCCCCAGCATTTT. It yields the protein CASSPTGGYQPQHF.

The chain carries TRBV7-8 and TRBJ2-1; TRBD2 matches at 8 bases. The germline V gene encodes CDR1 SGHVS and CDR2 FQNEAQ. CDR3 length equals 16 residues. Germline trimming cut 2 bases from V and 4 bases from J; bases unmatched to any gene: 7. This CDR3 reads CASSLFPAGEYNEQFF. In DNA form, the CDR3 reads TGTGCCAGCAGCTTATTCCCAGCGGGGGAATACAATGAGCAGTTCTTC.

The rearrangement uses TRBV19 and TRBJ2-6; 7 nucleotides agree with TRBD1. The trim removed 3 bases at V and 2 bases at J, leaving 1 base unmatched. Germline V gene sequence: CDR1 LNHDA, CDR2 SQIVND (reference sequence). The CDR3 covers 15 residues. CDR3: CASSMTGPGANVLTF. The CDR3 bases are TGTGCCAGTAGTATGACAGGGCCTGGGGCCAACGTCCTGACTTTC.

This clone was picked up a small number of times. This sequence joins TRBV10-3 and TRBJ1-1; 9 positions agree with TRBD1. V shed 10 bases, J shed 0 bases, and the junction held 6 bases outside the gene matches. This CDR3 spans 14 amino acids. Germline values: CDR1 ENHRY, CDR2 SYGVKD. Written as DNA, the CDR3 is TGTGCCACTCGGACAGGGGTGTTGAACACTGAAGCTTTCTTT. This sequence encodes CATRTGVLNTEAFF.

The rearrangement joins TRBV25-1 to TRBJ2-1; perhaps TRBD1 as D (5 bases). Germline V gene sequence: CDR1 MGHDK, CDR2 SYGVNS. The V end lost 6 bases, the J end lost 7 bases, and 19 bases lay between the germline ends. The CDR3 covers 15 residues. CDR3 DNA sequence: TGTGCCAGCAGCGGCCCGGTTGGGGCGGATAATGAGCAGTTCTTC. Protein sequence: CASSGPVGADNEQFF.

This chain links TRBV24-1 with TRBJ2-5; D not resolved. CDR1 is KGHDR and CDR2 is SFDVKD in the germline V gene. V shed 3 bases and J shed 2 bases, with 9 bases lying between them. The CDR3 is made up of 14 amino acids. The CDR3 DNA reads as TGTGCCACCAGTGATCCCTCGGGTCAAGAGACCCAGTACTTC. Its protein product is CATSDPSGQETQYF.

Here the CDR3 DNA reads TGTGCCAGCAGTTTAACCGGGACAGGGGTCACTGAAGCTTTCTTT. Translation: CASSLTGTGVTEAFF. V and J are TRBV27 and TRBJ1-1, with TRBD1 identical over 10 bases. The germline V gene has CDR1 MNHEY and CDR2 SMNVEV (reference sequence). With 2 bases clipped from V and 4 bases from J, the junction kept 4 bases outside the gene matches. This CDR3 is built from 15 residues.

The V gene is TRBV9, the J gene TRBJ2-2; TRBD2 matches at 7 bases. Germline V CDR1 and CDR2: SGDLS, YYNGEE. With 4 bases clipped from V and 6 bases from J, the junction kept 6 bases outside the gene matches. This CDR3 comprises 14 residues. The CDR3 nucleotides read TGTGCCAGCAGCCCTCGACTAGCCCCCGGGGAGCTGTTTTTT. This sequence encodes CASSPRLAPGELFF.

This clone was seen many times. The chain carries TRBV28 and TRBJ2-5, with 12 bases matching TRBD1. The length of the CDR3 is 20 residues. Per the germline V gene, CDR1 is MDHEN and CDR2 is SYDVKM. V shed 0 bases and J 5 bases; nucleotides not matched to a gene: 16. CDR3 loop: CASSLWGSLGGTGGRETQYF. Here the CDR3 DNA reads TGTGCCAGCAGTTTATGGGGTTCGTTAGGTGGGACAGGGGGCCGGGAGACCCAGTACTTC.

The chain joins TRBV5-1 to TRBJ2-7; 9 nucleotides agree with TRBD1. The CDR3 has 15 residues. V lost 3 bases to trimming and J lost 2 bases; unmatched junction nucleotides: 6. Germline V gene lookup returns CDR1 SGHRS and CDR2 YFSETQ. CDR3: CASSSRTGAAYEQYF. For the CDR3, the DNA is TGCGCCAGCAGCTCCCGGACAGGGGCAGCCTACGAGCAGTACTTC.

This clone was seen only a few times. The V gene is TRBV5-5, the J gene TRBJ2-7, with 7 nucleotides matching TRBD1. CDR3 length: 17 amino acids. Germline CDR1 SGHKS, CDR2 YYEKEE (reference sequence). V was clipped by 3 bases and J by 2 bases; unmatched bases: 14. CDR3 nucleotide sequence: TGTGCCAGCAGCTATCTCCGACAGGGAAAAAATACCTACGAGCAGTACTTC. Its protein is CASSYLRQGKNTYEQYF.

The J gene is TRBJ2-7, the V gene TRBV19; 7 bases map to TRBD1. The CDR3 contains 13 residues. Germline V CDR1 and CDR2: LNHDA, SQIVND (reference sequence). With 6 bases clipped from V and 6 bases from J, the junction kept 8 bases outside the gene matches. Written as DNA, the CDR3 is TGTGCCAGTAGCGGACAGGTTCGTGGCGAGCAGTACTTC. Protein: CASSGQVRGEQYF.

The chain has TRBV19 and TRBJ2-7; 9 bases are a match to TRBD1. The germline gives CDR1 LNHDA, CDR2 SQIVND (reference sequence). Trimming cost V 5 bases and J 5 bases; bases outside gene matches: 10. The CDR3 runs 15 residues. Written as DNA, the CDR3 is TGTGCCAGTAGTCCAGGGACAGGGTCGGTCAACGAGCAGTACTTC. Its protein product is CASSPGTGSVNEQYF.

CDR3 in amino acids: CASSSTGTGSNQPQHF. The CDR3 nucleotides are TGTGCCAGCAGTAGCACCGGGACAGGGAGCAATCAGCCCCAGCATTTT. The gene calls are TRBV6-2 or TRBV6-3 and TRBJ1-5; 9 bases align to TRBD1. Germline V lookup: CDR1 MNHEY, CDR2 SVGEGT. The CDR3 sequence is 16 residues long. Trimming at V came to 5 bases and at J to 1 base, leaving 6 bases not matched to a gene.

The rearrangement uses TRBV14 and TRBJ1-6; D not resolved. This CDR3 spans 13 amino acids. Trimming removed 1 base at V and 7 bases at J, with 5 bases between. Germline V lookup: CDR1 SGHDN, CDR2 FVKESK. CDR3 nucleotides: TGTGCCAGCAGCCAAGCCCTGAATTCACCCCTCCACTTT. Translated: CASSQALNSPLHF.

The gene calls are TRBV4-2 and TRBJ1-5; 7 positions agree with TRBD1. Germline CDR1 reads LGHNA; CDR2 reads YNFKEQ. This CDR3 is built from 16 residues. After removal of 0 bases from V and 4 bases from J, the junction contained 6 bases not matched to a gene. The CDR3 sequence: CASSQDQDRSNQPQHF. CDR3 DNA sequence: TGTGCCAGCAGCCAAGATCAGGACAGGTCAAATCAGCCCCAGCATTTT.

The gene calls are TRBV28 and TRBJ1-5; TRBD1 might be the D (5 bases). The CDR3 contains 15 residues. Germline V CDR1 and CDR2: MDHEN, SYDVKM. Deletions cut 7 bases from V and 1 base from J, with 14 bases between. The CDR3 loop is CASTSGTLSNQPQHF. CDR3 in DNA: TGTGCCAGCACCTCCGGGACTCTCAGCAATCAGCCCCAGCATTTT.

J is TRBJ1-1 and V is TRBV2; the D gene is possibly TRBD1 (5 bases). This CDR3 is 14 amino acids long. V shed 2 bases and J shed 1 base, with 8 bases lying between them. Germline V CDR1 and CDR2: SNHLY, FYNNEI. CDR3 sequence: CASSEQGRNTEAFF. CDR3 DNA: TGTGCCAGCAGTGAACAGGGTCGGAACACTGAAGCTTTCTTT.

The J gene is TRBJ2-7, the V gene TRBV19; 9 bases agree with TRBD1. The V gene end was trimmed by 2 bases and the J gene end by 5 bases; junction bases not matched to a gene: 7. The CDR3 spans 15 residues. Germline CDR1 is LNHDA and CDR2 is SQIVND (reference sequence). The CDR3, as DNA: TGTGCCAGTAGTATAAGGGGACAGGGTTTGAACGAGCAGTACTTC. It encodes CASSIRGQGLNEQYF. Using reference TRBV19 and TRBJ2-7 for the parts outside the CDR3, the full variable domain is DGGITQSPKYLFRKEGQNVTLSCEQNLNHDAMYWYRQDPGQGLRLIYYSQIVNDFQKGDIAEGYSVSREKKESFPLTVTSAQKNPTAFYLCASSIRGQGLNEQYFGPGTRLTVT.

This clone was counted between two and nine times. The chain combines TRBV11-1 with TRBJ1-6; D may be TRBD1 (6 bases). This CDR3 contains 15 residues. V was pared by 2 bases and J by 3 bases, with 8 bases between. CDR1 is SGHAT and CDR2 is FQDESV in the germline V gene (reference sequence). In DNA form, the CDR3 reads TGTGCCAGCAGCTTAAAACAGGGCTATAATTCACCCCTCCACTTT. Protein: CASSLKQGYNSPLHF.